This T cell receptor (beta chain) was identified in a study of radiation and T cells in renal cell carcinoma. Study results and caveats: Top tumor clonotypes rose in blood 2 weeks post-radiation, then contracted. No pretreatment tumor biopsies were available for baseline clonotypes.

In regard to this clone: Its target is not known.

This sample's time point: blood 2 weeks post-SBRT. Treatment given: 15 Gy SBRT to primary tumor, nephrectomy 4 weeks later. TCRdb's copy holds only in-frame clones and misses some; the assay was immunoSEQ multiplex PCR. Here the sample spans roughly 130,000 clones, 75% to 85% being singletons. The specimen comprised blood, sampled from a patient whose treatment included radiotherapy and nephrectomy. The clonotype originates from a woman aged 55-75 years with renal cell carcinoma.

CDR3 in DNA: TGTGCCAGCCCTTATGCATCACGGTTCCCCCAGCATTTT. It codes for CASPYASRFPQHF. V usage is TRBV6-1 and J usage is TRBJ1-5; no clear D gene. This CDR3 region has 13 residues. CDR1 MNHNS and CDR2 SASEGT come from the germline V gene. Trimming shortened V by 8 bases and J by 10 bases, and 18 bases separated the two germline ends.